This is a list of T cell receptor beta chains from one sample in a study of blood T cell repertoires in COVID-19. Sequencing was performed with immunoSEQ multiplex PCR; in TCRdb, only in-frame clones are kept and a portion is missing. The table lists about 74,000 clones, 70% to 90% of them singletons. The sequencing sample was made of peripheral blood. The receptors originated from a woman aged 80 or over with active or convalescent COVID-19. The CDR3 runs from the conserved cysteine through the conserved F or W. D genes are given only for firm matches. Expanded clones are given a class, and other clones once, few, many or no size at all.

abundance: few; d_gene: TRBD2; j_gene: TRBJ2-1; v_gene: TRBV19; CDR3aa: CASRTSGRVNEQFF; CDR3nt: TGTGCCAGTAGAACTAGCGGGAGAGTCAATGAGCAGTTCTTC
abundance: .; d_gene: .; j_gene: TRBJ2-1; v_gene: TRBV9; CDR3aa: CASSVIENYNEQFF; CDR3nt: TGTGCCAGCAGCGTGATAGAGAACTACAATGAGCAGTTCTTC
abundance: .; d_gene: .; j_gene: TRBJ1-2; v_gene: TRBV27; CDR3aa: CASSPDFYGYTF; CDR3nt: TGTGCCAGCAGCCCAGATTTCTATGGCTACACCTTC
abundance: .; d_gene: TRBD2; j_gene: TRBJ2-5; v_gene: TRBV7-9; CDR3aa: CASSLMGRDYAKETQYF; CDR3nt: TGTGCCAGCAGCTTGATGGGTAGGGACTACGCCAAAGAGACCCAGTACTTC
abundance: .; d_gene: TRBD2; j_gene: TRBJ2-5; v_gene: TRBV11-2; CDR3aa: CASSLRGPRASGRGETQYF; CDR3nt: TGTGCCAGCAGCTTACGGGGACCCCGAGCTAGCGGGAGAGGGGAGACCCAGTACTTC
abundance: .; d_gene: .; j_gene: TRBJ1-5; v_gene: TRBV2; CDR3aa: CASSQRVSRNQPQHF; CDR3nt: TGTGCCAGCAGTCAACGGGTTTCGCGTAATCAGCCCCAGCATTTT
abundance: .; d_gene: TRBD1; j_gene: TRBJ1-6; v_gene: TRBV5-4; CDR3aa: CASSPFPQTGGTDSPLHF; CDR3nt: TGTGCCAGCAGTCCCTTCCCCCAGACGGGAGGGACAGATTCACCCCTCCACTTT
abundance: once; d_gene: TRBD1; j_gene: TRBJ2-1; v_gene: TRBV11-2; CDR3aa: CASRTQGAQEQFF; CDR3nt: TGTGCCAGCCGAACCCAGGGGGCCCAAGAGCAGTTCTTC
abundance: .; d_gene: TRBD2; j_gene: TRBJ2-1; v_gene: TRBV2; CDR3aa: CASSALAGDAWDEQFF; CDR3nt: TGTGCCAGCAGCGCTCTAGCGGGCGATGCCTGGGATGAGCAGTTCTTC
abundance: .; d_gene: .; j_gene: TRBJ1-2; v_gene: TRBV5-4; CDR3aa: CASSRTDNYGYTF; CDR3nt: TGTGCCAGCAGCAGGACAGATAACTATGGCTACACCTTC
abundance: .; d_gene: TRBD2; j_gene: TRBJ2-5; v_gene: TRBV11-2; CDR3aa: CASNPTSGVETQYF; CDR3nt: TGTGCCAGCAATCCGACTAGCGGGGTGGAGACCCAGTACTTC
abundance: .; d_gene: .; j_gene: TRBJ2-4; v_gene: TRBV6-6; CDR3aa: CASKPTGQVAKNIQYF; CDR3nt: TGTGCCAGCAAACCGACAGGTCAAGTAGCCAAAAACATTCAGTACTTC
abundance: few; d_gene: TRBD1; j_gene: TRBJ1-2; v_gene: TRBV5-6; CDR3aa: CASSALGGTGGEFGYTF; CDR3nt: TGTGCCAGCAGTGCCTTGGGAGGGACAGGGGGCGAGTTTGGCTACACCTTC
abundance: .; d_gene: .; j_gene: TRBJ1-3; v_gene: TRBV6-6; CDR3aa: CASSFFSGNTIYF; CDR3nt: TGTGCCAGCAGTTTTTTCTCCGGAAACACCATATATTTT
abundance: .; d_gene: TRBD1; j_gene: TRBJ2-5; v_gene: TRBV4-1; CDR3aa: CASSQEGRGLETQYF; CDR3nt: TGCGCCAGCAGCCAAGAAGGCAGGGGGCTGGAGACCCAGTACTTC
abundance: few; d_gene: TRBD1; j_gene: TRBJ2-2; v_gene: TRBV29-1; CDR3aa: CSVEVTGRTGELFF; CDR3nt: TGCAGCGTTGAGGTGACAGGGAGAACCGGGGAGCTGTTTTTT
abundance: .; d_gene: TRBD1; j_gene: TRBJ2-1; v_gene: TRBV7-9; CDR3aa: CASSVGQGHNYNEQFF; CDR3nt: TGTGCCAGCAGCGTGGGACAGGGCCACAATTACAATGAGCAGTTCTTC
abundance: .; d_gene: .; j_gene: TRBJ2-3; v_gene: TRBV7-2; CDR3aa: CASSSSAGYVRTSTDTQYF; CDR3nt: TGTGCCAGCAGCTCGAGCGCGGGATACGTGCGGACTAGCACAGATACGCAGTATTTT
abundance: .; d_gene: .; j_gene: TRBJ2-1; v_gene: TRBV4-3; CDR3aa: CASSQRGLPPYNEQFF; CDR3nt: TGCGCCAGCAGCCAACGAGGACTGCCTCCCTACAATGAGCAGTTCTTC
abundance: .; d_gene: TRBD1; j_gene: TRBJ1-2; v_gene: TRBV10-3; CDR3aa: CAIRGTENYGYTF; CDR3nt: TGTGCCATCAGGGGGACAGAGAACTATGGCTACACCTTC
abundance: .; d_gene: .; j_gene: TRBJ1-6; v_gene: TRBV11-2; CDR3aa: CASSFGGFDSPLHF; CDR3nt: TGTGCCAGCAGCTTTGGGGGCTTTGATTCACCCCTCCACTTT
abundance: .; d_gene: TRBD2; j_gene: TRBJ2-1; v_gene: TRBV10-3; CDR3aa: CAVQPQAGYNEQFF; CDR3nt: TGTGCCGTTCAGCCCCAAGCGGGGTATAATGAGCAGTTCTTC
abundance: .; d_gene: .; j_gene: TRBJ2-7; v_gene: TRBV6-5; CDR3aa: CASSYSRNEQYF; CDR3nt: TGTGCCAGCAGTTACTCCAGGAACGAGCAGTACTTC
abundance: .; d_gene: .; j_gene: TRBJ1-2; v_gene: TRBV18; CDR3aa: CASSPQQGYGYTF; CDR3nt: TGTGCCAGCTCACCTCAGCAGGGGTATGGCTACACCTTC
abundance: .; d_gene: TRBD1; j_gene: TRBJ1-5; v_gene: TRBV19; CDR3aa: CASSEAGGQPQHF; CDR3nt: TGTGCCAGTAGTGAAGCAGGGGGCCAGCCCCAGCATTTT
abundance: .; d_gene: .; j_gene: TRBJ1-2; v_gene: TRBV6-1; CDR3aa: CASSEARTLYGYTF; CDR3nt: TGTGCCAGCAGTGAAGCGCGAACTCTCTATGGCTACACCTTC
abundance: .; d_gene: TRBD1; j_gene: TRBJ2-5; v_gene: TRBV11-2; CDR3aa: CASSLVGGGQGRQETQYF; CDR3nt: TGTGCCAGCAGCTTAGTAGGGGGGGGACAGGGGCGCCAAGAGACCCAGTACTTC
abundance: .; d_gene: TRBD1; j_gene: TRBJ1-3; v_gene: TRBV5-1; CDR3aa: CASRQGDGNTIYF; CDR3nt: TGCGCCAGCAGACAGGGGGACGGAAACACCATATATTTT
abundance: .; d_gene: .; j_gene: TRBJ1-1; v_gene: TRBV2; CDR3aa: CASSENAGINTEAFF; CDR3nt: TGTGCCAGCAGTGAAAATGCAGGGATAAACACTGAAGCTTTCTTT
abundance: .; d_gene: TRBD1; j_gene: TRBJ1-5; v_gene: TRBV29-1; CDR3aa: CSVGTGVYQPQHF; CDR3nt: TGCAGCGTGGGGACAGGGGTGTATCAGCCCCAGCATTTT
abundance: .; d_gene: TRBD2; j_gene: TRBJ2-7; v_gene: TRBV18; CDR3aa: CASSPRLAGDLNEQYF; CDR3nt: TGTGCCAGCTCACCGCGACTAGCGGGAGACCTGAACGAGCAGTACTTC
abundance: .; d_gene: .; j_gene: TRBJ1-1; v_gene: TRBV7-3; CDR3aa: CASSEGGGDYPFEAFF; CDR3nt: TGTGCCAGCAGCGAAGGAGGCGGGGACTACCCGTTTGAAGCTTTCTTT
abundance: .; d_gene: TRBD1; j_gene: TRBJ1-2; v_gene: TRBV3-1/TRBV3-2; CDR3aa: CASSHKRNRDRAYGYTF; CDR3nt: TGTGCCAGCAGCCACAAAAGGAACCGGGACAGGGCCTATGGCTACACCTTC
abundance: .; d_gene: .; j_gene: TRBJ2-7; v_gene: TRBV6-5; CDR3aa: CASRDRGYEQYF; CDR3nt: TGTGCCAGCAGGGACAGAGGCTACGAGCAGTACTTC